The 5 T cell receptor beta chains listed next were all sequenced from one sample in a study of shared clonotypes between healthy human individuals. CD45RO-negative CD8 cells positively selected for CCR7 made up the naive population, which excluded terminally differentiated effector memory CD45RA+ cells. The data were produced by immunoSEQ multiplex PCR, yet TCRdb's version contains in-frame clones alone and is incomplete. The profile covers 2 million or so clones, with about 95% appearing a single time and 0.9% to 1.4% taken by the ten largest. What was sequenced was naive CD8+ T cells sorted from blood. The receptors were sampled from a man aged 18 to 35 in good health.

This chain links TRBV6-1 with TRBJ2-1; tentatively, D is TRBD2 (6 bases). The CDR3 runs to 10 residues. Between the trimmed V and J ends, which lost 9 bases and 10 bases, there was a span of 10 bases. In germline, CDR1 is MNHNS, CDR2 SASEGT. In DNA, the CDR3 is TGTGCCAGTTCCGGGAGCGAGCAGTTCTTC. This encodes CASSGSEQFF.

As to this clone: Other DNA sequences in the sample encode the same CDR3. Here the CDR3 reads CASSLADSYEQYF. The CDR3 DNA sequence: TGTGCCAGCAGCCTAGCGGACTCCTACGAGCAGTACTTC. The gene calls are TRBV9 and TRBJ2-7, with 7 bases aligning to TRBD2. The CDR3 is made up of 13 amino acids. The germline gives CDR1 SGDLS, CDR2 YYNGEE. With V trimmed by 4 bases and J by 0 bases, 1 base remained unmatched.

The J gene is TRBJ2-7, the V gene TRBV10-2; 8 positions agree with TRBD1. This CDR3 spans 15 amino acids. V gave up 10 bases and J gave up 2 bases; unmatched junction bases: 13. CDR1 WSHSY and CDR2 SAAADI come from the germline V gene. CDR3 sequence: CATSGQEYRTYEQYF. DNA of the CDR3: TGCGCCACCTCGGGACAGGAGTACCGGACCTACGAGCAGTACTTC.

The genes are TRBV2 and TRBJ1-1; D is uncertain. Germline CDR1 and CDR2: SNHLY and FYNNEI. The V and J ends lost 5 bases and 4 bases respectively, with 11 bases between them. The CDR3 consists of 13 residues. CDR3 in DNA: TGTGCCAGCAGTTGGGGTTTGGGCACTGAAGCTTTCTTT. This sequence encodes CASSWGLGTEAFF.

The V call is TRBV7-6, the J call TRBJ2-1, with TRBD2 identical over 14 bases. Germline V gene lookup returns CDR1 SGHVS and CDR2 FNYEAQ. CDR3 length: 16 amino acids. Trimming removed 5 bases from V and 5 bases from J; junction bases left unmatched: 5. The CDR3 sequence is CASSTGLAGGDNEQFF. CDR3 sequence (DNA): TGTGCCAGCAGCACCGGACTAGCGGGGGGAGACAATGAGCAGTTCTTC.